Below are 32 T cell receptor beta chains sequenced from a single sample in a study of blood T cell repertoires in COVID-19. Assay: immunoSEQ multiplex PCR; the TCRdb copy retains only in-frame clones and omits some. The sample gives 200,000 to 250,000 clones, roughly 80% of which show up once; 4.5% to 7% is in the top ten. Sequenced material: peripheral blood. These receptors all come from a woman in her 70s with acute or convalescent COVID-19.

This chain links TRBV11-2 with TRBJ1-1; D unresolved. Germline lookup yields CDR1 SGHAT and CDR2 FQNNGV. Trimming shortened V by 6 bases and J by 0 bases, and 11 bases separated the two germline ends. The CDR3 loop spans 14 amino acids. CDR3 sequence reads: CASRPQIMNTEAFF. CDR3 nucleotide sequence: TGTGCCAGCAGGCCACAGATTATGAACACTGAAGCTTTCTTT.

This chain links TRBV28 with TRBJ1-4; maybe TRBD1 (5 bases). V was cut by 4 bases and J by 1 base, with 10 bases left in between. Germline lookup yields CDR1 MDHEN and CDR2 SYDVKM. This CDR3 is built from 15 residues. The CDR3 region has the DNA TGTGCCAGCAGTTCTCCAGGGATAACTAATGAAAAACTGTTTTTT. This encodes CASSSPGITNEKLFF.

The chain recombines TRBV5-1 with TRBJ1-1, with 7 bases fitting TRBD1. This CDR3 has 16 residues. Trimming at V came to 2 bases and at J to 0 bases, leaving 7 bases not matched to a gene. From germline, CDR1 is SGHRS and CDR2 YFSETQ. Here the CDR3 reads CASSFEAGGLNTEAFF. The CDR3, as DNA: TGCGCCAGCAGCTTTGAGGCAGGGGGACTGAACACTGAAGCTTTCTTT.

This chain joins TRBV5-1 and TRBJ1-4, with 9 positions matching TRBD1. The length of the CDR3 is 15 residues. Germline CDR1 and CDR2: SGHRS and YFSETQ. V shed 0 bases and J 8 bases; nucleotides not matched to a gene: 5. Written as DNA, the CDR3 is TGCGCCAGCAGCTTGGGCGGGACAGGGCCAGAAAAACTGTTTTTT. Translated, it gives CASSLGGTGPEKLFF.

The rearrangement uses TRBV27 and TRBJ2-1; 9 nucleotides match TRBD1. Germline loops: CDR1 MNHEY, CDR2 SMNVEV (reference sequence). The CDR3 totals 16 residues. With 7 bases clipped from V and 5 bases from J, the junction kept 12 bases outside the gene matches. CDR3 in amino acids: CASTDHPGTGNNEQFF. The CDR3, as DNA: TGTGCCAGCACCGACCACCCCGGGACAGGGAACAATGAGCAGTTCTTC.

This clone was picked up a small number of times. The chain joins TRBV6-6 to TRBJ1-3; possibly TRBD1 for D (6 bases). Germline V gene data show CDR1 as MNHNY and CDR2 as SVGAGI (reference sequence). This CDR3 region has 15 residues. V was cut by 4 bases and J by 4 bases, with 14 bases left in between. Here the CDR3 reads CASSSKDSGGNTIYF. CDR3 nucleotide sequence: TGTGCCAGCAGTTCCAAGGACAGCGGAGGAAACACCATATATTTT.

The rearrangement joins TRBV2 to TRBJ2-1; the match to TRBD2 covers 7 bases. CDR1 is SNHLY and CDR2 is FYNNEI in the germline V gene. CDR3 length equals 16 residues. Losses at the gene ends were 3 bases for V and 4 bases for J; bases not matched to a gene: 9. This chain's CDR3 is CASSEEGRGGYNEQFF. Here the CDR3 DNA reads TGTGCCAGCAGTGAGGAGGGGAGGGGTGGTTACAATGAGCAGTTCTTC.

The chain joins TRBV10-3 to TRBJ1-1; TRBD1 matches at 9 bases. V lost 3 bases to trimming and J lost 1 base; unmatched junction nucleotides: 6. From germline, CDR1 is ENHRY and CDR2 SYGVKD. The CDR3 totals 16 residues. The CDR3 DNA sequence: TGTGCCATCAGTGACGCCAAGGGACAGGGGAACACTGAAGCTTTCTTT. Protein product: CAISDAKGQGNTEAFF.

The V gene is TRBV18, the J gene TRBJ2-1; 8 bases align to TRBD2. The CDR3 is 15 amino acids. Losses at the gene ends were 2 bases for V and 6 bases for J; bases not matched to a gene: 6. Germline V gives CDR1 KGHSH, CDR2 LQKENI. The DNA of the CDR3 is TGTGCCAGCTCACCAGGACTAGCCTCCCCCAATGAGCAGTTCTTC. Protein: CASSPGLASPNEQFF. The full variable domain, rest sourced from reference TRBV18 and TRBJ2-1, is NAGVMQNPRHLVRRRGQEARLRCSPMKGHSHVYWYRQLPEEGLKFMVYLQKENIIDESGMPKERFSAEFPKEGPSILRIQQVVRGDSAAYFCASSPGLASPNEQFFGPGTRLTVL.

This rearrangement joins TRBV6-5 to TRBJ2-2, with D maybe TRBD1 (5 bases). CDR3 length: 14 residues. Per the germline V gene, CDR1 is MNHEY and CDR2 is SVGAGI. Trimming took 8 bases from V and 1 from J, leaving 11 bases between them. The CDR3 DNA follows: TGTGCCAGCCGAGCCACAGGGAACACCGGGGAGCTGTTTTTT. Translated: CASRATGNTGELFF.

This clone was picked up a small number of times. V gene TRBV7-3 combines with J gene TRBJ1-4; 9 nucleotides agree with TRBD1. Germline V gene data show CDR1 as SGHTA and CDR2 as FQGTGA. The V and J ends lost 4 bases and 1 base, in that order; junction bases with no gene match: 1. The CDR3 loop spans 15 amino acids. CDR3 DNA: TGTGCCAGCAGCTCGACAGGGGGAACTAATGAAAAACTGTTTTTT. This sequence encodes CASSSTGGTNEKLFF.

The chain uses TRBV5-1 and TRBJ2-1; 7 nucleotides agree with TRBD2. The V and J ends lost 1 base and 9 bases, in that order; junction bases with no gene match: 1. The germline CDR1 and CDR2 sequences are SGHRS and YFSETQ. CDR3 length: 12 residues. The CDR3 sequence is CASSLTSVEQFF. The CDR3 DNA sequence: TGCGCCAGCAGCTTGACTAGCGTTGAGCAGTTCTTC.

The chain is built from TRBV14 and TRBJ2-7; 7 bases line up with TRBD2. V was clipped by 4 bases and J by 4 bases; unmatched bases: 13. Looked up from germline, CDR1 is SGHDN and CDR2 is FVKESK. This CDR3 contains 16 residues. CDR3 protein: CASSPMTGGSPYEQYF. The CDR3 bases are TGTGCCAGCAGCCCCATGACTGGCGGGAGTCCATACGAGCAGTACTTC. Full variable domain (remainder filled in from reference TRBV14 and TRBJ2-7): EAGVTQFPSHSVIEKGQTVTLRCDPISGHDNLYWYRRVMGKEIKFLLHFVKESKQDESGMPNNRFLAERTGGTYSTLKVQPAELEDSGVYFCASSPMTGGSPYEQYFGPGTRLTVT.

The CDR3: CASSHLDRGDSPLHF. CDR3 sequence (DNA): TGTGCCAGCAGCCACCTCGACAGGGGCGATTCACCCCTCCACTTT. The chain is built from TRBV3-1 (or the pseudogene TRBV3-2) and TRBJ1-6; 8 bases line up with TRBD1. After removal of 3 bases from V and 8 bases from J, the junction contained 6 bases not matched to a gene. Germline CDR1 LGHDT, CDR2 YNNKEL (reference sequence). The CDR3 is made up of 15 amino acids.

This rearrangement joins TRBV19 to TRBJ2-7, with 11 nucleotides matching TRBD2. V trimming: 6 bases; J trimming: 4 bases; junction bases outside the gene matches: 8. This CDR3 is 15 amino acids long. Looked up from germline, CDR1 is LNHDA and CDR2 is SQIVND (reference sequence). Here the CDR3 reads CASSPTSGNPYEQYF. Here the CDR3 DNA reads TGTGCCAGTAGCCCGACTAGCGGGAACCCATACGAGCAGTACTTC. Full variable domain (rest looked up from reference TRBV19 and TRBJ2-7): DGGITQSPKYLFRKEGQNVTLSCEQNLNHDAMYWYRQDPGQGLRLIYYSQIVNDFQKGDIAEGYSVSREKKESFPLTVTSAQKNPTAFYLCASSPTSGNPYEQYFGPGTRLTVT.

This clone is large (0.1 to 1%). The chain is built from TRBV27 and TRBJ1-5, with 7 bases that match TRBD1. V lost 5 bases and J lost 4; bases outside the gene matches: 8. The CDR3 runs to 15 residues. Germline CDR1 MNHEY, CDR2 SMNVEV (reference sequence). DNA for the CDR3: TGTGCCAGCAGTCCTATCGACAGGGTGAATCAGCCCCAGCATTTT. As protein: CASSPIDRVNQPQHF.

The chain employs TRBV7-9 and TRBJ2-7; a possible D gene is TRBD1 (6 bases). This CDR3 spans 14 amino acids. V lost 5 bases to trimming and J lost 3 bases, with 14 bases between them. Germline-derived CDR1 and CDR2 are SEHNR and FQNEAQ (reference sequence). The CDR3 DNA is TGTGCCAGCAGCCCGGAGACAGGTGTCTACGAGCAGTACTTC. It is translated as CASSPETGVYEQYF.

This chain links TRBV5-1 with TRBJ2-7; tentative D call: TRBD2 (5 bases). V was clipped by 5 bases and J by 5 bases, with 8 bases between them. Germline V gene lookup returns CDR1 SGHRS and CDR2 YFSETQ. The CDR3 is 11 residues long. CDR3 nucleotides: TGCGCCAGCAGAGGAGGAAACGAGCAGTACTTC. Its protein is CASRGGNEQYF.

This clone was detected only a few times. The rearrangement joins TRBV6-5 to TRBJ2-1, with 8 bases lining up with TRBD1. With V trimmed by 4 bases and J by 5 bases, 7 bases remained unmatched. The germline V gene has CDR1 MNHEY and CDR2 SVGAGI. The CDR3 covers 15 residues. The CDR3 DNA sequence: TGTGCCAGCAGTTTCCCGGGACAGGTCAACAATGAGCAGTTCTTC. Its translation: CASSFPGQVNNEQFF.

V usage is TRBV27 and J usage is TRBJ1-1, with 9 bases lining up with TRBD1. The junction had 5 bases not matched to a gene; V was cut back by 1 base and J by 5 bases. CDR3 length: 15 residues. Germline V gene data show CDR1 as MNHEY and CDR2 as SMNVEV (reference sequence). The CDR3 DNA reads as TGTGCCAGCAGTTTATTTTCGACAGGGGGGACTGAAGCTTTCTTT. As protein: CASSLFSTGGTEAFF.

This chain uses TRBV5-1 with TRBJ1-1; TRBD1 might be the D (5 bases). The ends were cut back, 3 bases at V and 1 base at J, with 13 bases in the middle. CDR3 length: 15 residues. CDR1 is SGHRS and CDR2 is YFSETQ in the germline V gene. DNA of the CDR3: TGCGCCAGCAGCTCCGGACGGCAGGGGAACACTGAAGCTTTCTTT. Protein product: CASSSGRQGNTEAFF.

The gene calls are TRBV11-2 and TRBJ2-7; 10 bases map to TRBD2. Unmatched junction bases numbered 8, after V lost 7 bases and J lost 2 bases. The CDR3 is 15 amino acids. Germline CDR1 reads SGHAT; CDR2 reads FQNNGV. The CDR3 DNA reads TGTGCCAGCACCCCTAGCGGGGGCCCCACCTACGAGCAGTACTTC. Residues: CASTPSGGPTYEQYF.

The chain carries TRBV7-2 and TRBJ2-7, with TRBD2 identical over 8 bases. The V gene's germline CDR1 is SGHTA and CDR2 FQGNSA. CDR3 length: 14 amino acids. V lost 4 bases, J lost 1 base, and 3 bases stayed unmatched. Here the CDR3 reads CASSSAGDSYEQYF. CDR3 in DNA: TGTGCCAGCAGCTCAGCGGGAGATTCCTACGAGCAGTACTTC.

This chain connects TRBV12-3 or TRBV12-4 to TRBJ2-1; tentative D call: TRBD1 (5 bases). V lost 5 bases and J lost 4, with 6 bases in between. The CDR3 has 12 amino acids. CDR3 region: CASSPGYNEQFF. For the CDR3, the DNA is TGTGCCAGCAGTCCAGGGTACAATGAGCAGTTCTTC.

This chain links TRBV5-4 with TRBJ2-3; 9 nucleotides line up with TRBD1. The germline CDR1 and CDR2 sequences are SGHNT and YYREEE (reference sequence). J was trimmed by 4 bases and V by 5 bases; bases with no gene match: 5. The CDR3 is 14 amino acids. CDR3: CASRGQGAADTQYF. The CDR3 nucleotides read TGTGCCAGCAGGGGACAGGGAGCCGCAGATACGCAGTATTTT.

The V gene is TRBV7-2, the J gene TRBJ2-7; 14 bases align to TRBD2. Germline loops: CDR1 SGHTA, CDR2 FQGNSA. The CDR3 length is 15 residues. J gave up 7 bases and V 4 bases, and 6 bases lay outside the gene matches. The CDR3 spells CASSSGLAGVGEQYF. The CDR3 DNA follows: TGTGCCAGCAGCTCGGGACTAGCGGGAGTGGGGGAGCAGTACTTC.

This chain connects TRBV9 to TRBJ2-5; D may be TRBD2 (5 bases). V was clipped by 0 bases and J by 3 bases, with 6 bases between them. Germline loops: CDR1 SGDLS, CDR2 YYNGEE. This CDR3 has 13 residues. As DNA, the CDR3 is TGTGCCAGCAGCGTAGGGGGAGAAGAGACCCAGTACTTC. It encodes CASSVGGEETQYF.

CDR3 sequence: CATSRKGQVNEKLFF. For the CDR3, the DNA is TGTGCCACCAGCAGAAAGGGACAGGTCAATGAAAAACTGTTTTTT. V and J are TRBV15 and TRBJ1-4, with 8 bases fitting TRBD1. The CDR3 is 15 residues long. Germline V gene lookup returns CDR1 LNHNV and CDR2 YYDKDF (reference sequence). Trimming removed 2 bases from V and 5 bases from J; junction bases left unmatched: 4.

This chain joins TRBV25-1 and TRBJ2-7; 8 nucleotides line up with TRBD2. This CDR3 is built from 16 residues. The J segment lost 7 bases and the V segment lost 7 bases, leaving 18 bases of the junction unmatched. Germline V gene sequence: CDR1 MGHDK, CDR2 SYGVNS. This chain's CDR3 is CASKASGSGMAGEQYF. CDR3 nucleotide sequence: TGTGCCAGCAAGGCGAGCGGGAGTGGGATGGCCGGTGAGCAGTACTTC.

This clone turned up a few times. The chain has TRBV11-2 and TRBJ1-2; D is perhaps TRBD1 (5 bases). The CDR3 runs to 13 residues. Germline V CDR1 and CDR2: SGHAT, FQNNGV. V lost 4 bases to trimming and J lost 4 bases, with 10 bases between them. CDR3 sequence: CASSSRQIYGYTF. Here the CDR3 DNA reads TGTGCCAGCAGCTCTCGACAGATCTATGGCTACACCTTC.

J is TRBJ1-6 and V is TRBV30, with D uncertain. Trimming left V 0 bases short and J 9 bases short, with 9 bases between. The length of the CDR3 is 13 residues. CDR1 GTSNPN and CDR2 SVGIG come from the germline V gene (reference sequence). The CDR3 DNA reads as TGTGCCTGGAGTGTAACCCAGGCTTCACCCCTCCACTTT. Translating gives CAWSVTQASPLHF.

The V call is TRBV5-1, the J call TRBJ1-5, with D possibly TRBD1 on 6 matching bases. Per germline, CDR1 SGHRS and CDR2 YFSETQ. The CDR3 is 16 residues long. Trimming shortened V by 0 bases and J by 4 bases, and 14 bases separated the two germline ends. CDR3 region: CASSLGDTRGNQPQHF. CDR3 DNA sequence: TGCGCCAGCAGCTTGGGGGACACCCGAGGGAATCAGCCCCAGCATTTT.